This TCR beta chain was documented in a study of CD8+ T cells in alopecia areata. Study-wide points: Possibly because of HLA-related factors, TCR sharing was less clear across patients than in mice.

Peripheral blood and lesional scalp punch biopsies came from alopecia areata patients. RNA extraction was followed by reverse transcription into cDNA, which acted as the sequencing template. The table came from immunoSEQ multiplex PCR; TCRdb's copy has only in-frame clones and leaves some out. The table lists over 95,000 clones, around 38% of them singletons. J gave up 4 bases and V 2 bases, and 4 bases lay outside the gene matches. This CDR3 contains 14 residues. Per germline, CDR1 SGHVS and CDR2 FQNEAQ. On this clone: Antigen unknown.

The rearrangement joins TRBV7-8 to TRBJ2-5; TRBD1 matches 7 bases. This TCR came from a human donor with alopecia areata. Specimen: CD4+ T cells sorted from blood. CDR3 sequence: CASSLTGTVETQYF. As DNA, the CDR3 is TGTGCCAGCAGCTTAACGGGGACAGTAGAGACCCAGTACTTC.